One sample yielded the 21 T cell receptor beta chains listed below, sequenced in a study of blood T cell repertoires in COVID-19. The repertoire was sequenced with immunoSEQ multiplex PCR; TCRdb's copy has only in-frame clones and lacks some. The sample yields over 250,000 clones, 65% to 90% seen once. The sample comprised peripheral blood. The receptors here all came from a human donor in a cohort sampled during active COVID-19.

The CDR3 spells CASSPTGFSGELFF. DNA for the CDR3: TGTGCCAGCAGCCCGACAGGGTTTTCCGGGGAGCTGTTTTTT. The chain is built from TRBV3-1 (or the pseudogene TRBV3-2) and TRBJ2-2; 7 bases line up with TRBD1. This CDR3 is 14 amino acids long. V lost 4 bases, J lost 6 bases, and 5 bases stayed unmatched. The germline V gene encodes CDR1 LGHDT and CDR2 YNNKEL (reference sequence).

This clone appeared a single time. The chain combines TRBV7-2 with TRBJ1-3; possible D gene TRBD1, 6 bases. Germline values: CDR1 SGHTA, CDR2 FQGNSA. This CDR3 spans 15 amino acids. Trimming took off 1 base at V and 3 bases at J, with 10 bases between the two ends. Here the CDR3 DNA reads TGTGCCAGCAGCTTAGATGGGGGCGGTGGAAACACCATATATTTT. This codes for CASSLDGGGGNTIYF.

This clone turned up a few times. The rearrangement uses TRBV25-1 and TRBJ2-2, with 8 bases lining up with TRBD2. V lost 2 bases and J lost 7; bases outside the gene matches: 6. The germline V gene has CDR1 MGHDK and CDR2 SYGVNS. The CDR3 loop spans 15 amino acids. The CDR3 is CASSEIAGLGGELFF. The DNA for the CDR3 is TGTGCCAGCAGTGAAATAGCGGGATTGGGCGGGGAGCTGTTTTTT.

This sequence joins TRBV19 and TRBJ2-5, with a weak D call TRBD1 (6 bases). Per germline, CDR1 LNHDA and CDR2 SQIVND (reference sequence). The CDR3 sequence is 13 residues long. V was pared by 8 bases and J by 1 base, with 11 bases between. The CDR3 loop is CASSNRAQETQYF. The CDR3 DNA reads TGTGCCAGTTCGAACAGGGCCCAAGAGACCCAGTACTTC.

The chain has TRBV5-4 and TRBJ2-1; possibly TRBD2 for D (5 bases). The CDR3 spans 15 residues. CDR1 SGHNT and CDR2 YYREEE come from the germline V gene (reference sequence). The V gene lost 0 bases and the J gene lost 3 bases, with 10 bases spanning the gap. The chain's CDR3 is CASSLGIRGYNEQFF. CDR3 bases: TGTGCCAGCAGCTTGGGTATTCGGGGCTACAATGAGCAGTTCTTC.

The chain is built from TRBV9 and TRBJ1-4, with TRBD1 as a possible D gene (6 bases). Between the trimmed V and J ends, which lost 4 bases and 3 bases, there was a span of 13 bases. Germline V gene sequence: CDR1 SGDLS, CDR2 YYNGEE. The CDR3 contains 15 residues. The CDR3 nucleotides are TGTGCCAGCAGCCCCAGAGGGGGACCTAATGAAAAACTGTTTTTT. The encoded protein is CASSPRGGPNEKLFF.

The V and J genes are TRBV6-5 and TRBJ1-1; maybe TRBD1 (6 bases). V lost 7 bases, J lost 5 bases, and 17 bases lay in between. This CDR3 has 14 amino acids. Germline V CDR1 and CDR2: MNHEY, SVGAGI. The CDR3 loop reads CASIAGAGRTEAFF. The CDR3 DNA reads TGTGCCAGCATCGCGGGGGCGGGGCGGACTGAAGCTTTCTTT.

The chain combines TRBV12-2 with TRBJ2-7; TRBD1 is the table's D call and was not checked against the DNA. TRBV12-2 is reported as a pseudogene. This CDR3 is built from 18 residues. The CDR3 coding sequence is TGTGCAAGTCTCATTCCGGGGGCGGACAGGGGGCGCAACGACGAGCAGTACTTC. Translation: CASLIPGADRGRNDEQYF.

This chain joins TRBV11-2 and TRBJ2-1, with D perhaps TRBD2 (5 bases). CDR1 SGHAT and CDR2 FQNNGV come from the germline V gene. V dropped 3 bases and J dropped 5 bases, with 11 bases sitting between them. The CDR3 loop spans 14 amino acids. The CDR3 nucleotides read TGTGCCAGCAGCTTGCCGCGGAGGAACAATGAGCAGTTCTTC. Translating gives CASSLPRRNNEQFF. Looking up the rest from reference TRBV11-2 and TRBJ2-1 gives the full variable domain: EAGVAQSPRYKIIEKRQSVAFWCNPISGHATLYWYQQILGQGPKLLIQFQNNGVVDDSQLPKDRFSAERLKGVDSTLKIQPAKLEDSAVYLCASSLPRRNNEQFFGPGTRLTVL.

The V call is TRBV7-9, the J call TRBJ2-3; possible D gene TRBD1, 6 bases. The ends were cut back, 0 bases at V and 4 bases at J, with 11 bases in the middle. This CDR3 is 15 amino acids long. CDR1 is SEHNR and CDR2 is FQNEAQ in the germline V gene (reference sequence). CDR3 sequence reads: CASSLAVGAPDTQYF. The CDR3 DNA reads as TGTGCCAGCAGCTTAGCGGTGGGGGCCCCAGATACGCAGTATTTT.

The CDR3 DNA reads TGCGCCAGCAGCATTATGGGGGGGATAGGGAAATTGGAGACCCAGTACTTC. It is translated as CASSIMGGIGKLETQYF. The chain has TRBV5-1 and TRBJ2-5; 7 bases line up with TRBD2. V dropped 4 bases and J dropped 5; count of bases not matched to a gene: 17. Germline CDR1 reads SGHRS; CDR2 reads YFSETQ. The CDR3 is made up of 17 amino acids.

The rearrangement joins TRBV27 to TRBJ1-2; no definite D call. Trimming cost V 3 bases and J 7 bases, with 18 bases left between them. The CDR3 runs 15 residues. CDR1 is MNHEY, CDR2 SMNVEV, per germline (reference sequence). Here the CDR3 DNA reads TGTGCCAGCAGTTTTTGGAACAGTAACGTCCTTGGCTACACCTTC. Amino acid sequence: CASSFWNSNVLGYTF.

This clone appeared once. The chain combines TRBV4-1 with TRBJ1-1; 7 nucleotides line up with TRBD1. The length of the CDR3 is 16 residues. Unmatched junction bases numbered 20, after V lost 6 bases and J lost 10 bases. Per the germline V gene, CDR1 is MGHRA and CDR2 is YSYEKL. CDR3 sequence reads: CASRKTPGQAGLRAFF. The CDR3 coding sequence is TGCGCCAGCAGAAAAACGCCAGGACAGGCGGGTTTACGAGCTTTCTTT.

For the CDR3, the DNA is TGCGCCAGCAGCATGACTAGCGGAGTCACCGGGGAGCTGTTTTTT. This sequence encodes CASSMTSGVTGELFF. This chain uses TRBV5-1 with TRBJ2-2, with 9 bases matching TRBD2. CDR1 and CDR2 from the germline V gene are SGHRS and YFSETQ. V lost 4 bases and J lost 4; bases outside the gene matches: 5. CDR3 length equals 15 residues.

This chain joins TRBV11-3 and TRBJ2-1, with D tentatively TRBD2 (5 bases). Germline V gives CDR1 SGHNT, CDR2 YENEEA. The CDR3 contains 14 residues. The V and J ends lost 1 base and 7 bases respectively, with 11 bases between them. CDR3 DNA sequence: TGTGCCAGCAGCTTAGGCGGCGGGCGGAATGAGCAGTTCTTC. This translates into CASSLGGGRNEQFF. The complete variable domain, with remaining parts taken from reference TRBV11-3 and TRBJ2-1, reads EAGVVQSPRYKIIEKKQPVAFWCNPISGHNTLYWYLQNLGQGPELLIRYENEEAVDDSQLPKDRFSAERLKGVDSTLKIQPAELGDSAVYLCASSLGGGRNEQFFGPGTRLTVL.

The table lists this clone with a count of one. The rearrangement uses TRBV18 and TRBJ2-2; 14 nucleotides match TRBD2. CDR1 and CDR2 (germline): KGHSH, LQKENI. The V and J ends lost 6 bases and 6 bases, in that order; junction bases with no gene match: 9. This CDR3 comprises 17 residues. The CDR3 bases are TGTGCCAGCTCCCGATCCGGGACTAGCGGGAGAGCCGGGGAGCTGTTTTTT. This encodes CASSRSGTSGRAGELFF.

V and J are TRBV11-2 and TRBJ1-3, with D possibly being TRBD1 (6 bases). V was pared by 2 bases and J by 0 bases, with 8 bases between. This CDR3 is built from 15 residues. Per germline, CDR1 SGHAT and CDR2 FQNNGV. In nucleotides, the CDR3 is TGTGCCAGCAGCTTAACGGACAGCTCTGGAAACACCATATATTTT. Residues: CASSLTDSSGNTIYF.

V usage is TRBV11-2 and J usage is TRBJ1-5, with D possibly being TRBD1 (5 bases). CDR1 and CDR2 from the germline V gene are SGHAT and FQNNGV. This CDR3 comprises 12 residues. Trimming cost V 5 bases and J 9 bases, with 11 bases left between them. Here the CDR3 DNA reads TGTGCCAGCAGCCTTCAGGGCGGGCCCCAGCATTTT. The encoded protein is CASSLQGGPQHF. The full variable domain, rest sourced from reference TRBV11-2 and TRBJ1-5, is EAGVAQSPRYKIIEKRQSVAFWCNPISGHATLYWYQQILGQGPKLLIQFQNNGVVDDSQLPKDRFSAERLKGVDSTLKIQPAKLEDSAVYLCASSLQGGPQHFGDGTRLSIL.

The chain joins TRBV7-7 to TRBJ2-5, with 7 bases lining up with TRBD1. V shed 1 base and J 5 bases; nucleotides not matched to a gene: 7. This CDR3 region has 15 residues. Germline assignment: CDR1 SSHAT and CDR2 FNYEAQ (reference sequence). CDR3 loop: CASSLGTGRMETQYF. CDR3 bases: TGTGCCAGCAGCTTAGGGACAGGTCGCATGGAGACCCAGTACTTC. The variable domain in full, with the rest retrieved from reference TRBV7-7 and TRBJ2-5, is GAGVSQSPRYKVTKRGQDVTLRCDPISSHATLYWYQQALGQGPEFLTYFNYEAQPDKSGLPSDRFSAERPEGSISTLTIQRTEQRDSAMYRCASSLGTGRMETQYFGPGTRLLVL.

The rearrangement uses TRBV19 and TRBJ2-7; TRBD1 matches 12 bases. Germline CDR1 reads LNHDA; CDR2 reads SQIVND (reference sequence). The V gene end was trimmed by 4 bases and the J gene end by 4 bases; junction bases not matched to a gene: 5. The CDR3 is 15 amino acids. The CDR3 sequence is CASSTGTGGFYEQYF. CDR3 DNA: TGTGCCAGTAGTACTGGGACAGGGGGCTTTTACGAGCAGTACTTC.

The chain couples TRBV5-1 to TRBJ2-3; D remains unclear. The CDR3 runs to 14 residues. CDR1 is SGHRS and CDR2 is YFSETQ in the germline V gene. V lost 4 bases, J lost 0 bases, and 9 bases lay in between. The CDR3 DNA is TGCGCCAGCAGCGACTCAGCTAGCACAGATACGCAGTATTTT. Protein sequence: CASSDSASTDTQYF.